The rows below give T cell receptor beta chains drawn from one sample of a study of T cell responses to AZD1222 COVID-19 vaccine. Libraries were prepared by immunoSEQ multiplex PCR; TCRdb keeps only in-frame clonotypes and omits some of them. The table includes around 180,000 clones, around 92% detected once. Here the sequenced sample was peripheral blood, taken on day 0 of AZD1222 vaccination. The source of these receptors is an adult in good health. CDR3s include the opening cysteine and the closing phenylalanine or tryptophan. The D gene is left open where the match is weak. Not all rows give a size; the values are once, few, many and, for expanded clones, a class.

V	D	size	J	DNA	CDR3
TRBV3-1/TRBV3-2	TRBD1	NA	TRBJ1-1	TGTGCCAGCAGCATTCACTTGGGAGGGGGCAAAGCTTTCTTT	CASSIHLGGGKAFF
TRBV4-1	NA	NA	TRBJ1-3	TGCGCCAGCAGCCAACCCCGGGGGCCTGGAAACACCATATATTTT	CASSQPRGPGNTIYF
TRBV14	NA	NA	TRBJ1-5	TGTGCCAGCAGCCAAGATGGCGAACAGCCCCAGCATTTT	CASSQDGEQPQHF
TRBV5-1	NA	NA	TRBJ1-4	TGCGCCAGCAGTCCGCGCCCGGGTCCGGGCAATGAAAAACTGTTTTTT	CASSPRPGPGNEKLFF
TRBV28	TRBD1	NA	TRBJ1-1	TGTGCCAGCAGTTTACCGGGGGTTATACAGACAGGGGGTTCGGACACTGAAGCTTTCTTT	CASSLPGVIQTGGSDTEAFF
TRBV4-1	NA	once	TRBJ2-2	TGCGCCAGCAGCCAAGTGGTGTACAGGTCGAACACCGGGGAGCTGTTTTTT	CASSQVVYRSNTGELFF
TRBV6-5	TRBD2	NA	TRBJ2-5	TGTGCCAGCAGTTCCGGGACTAGCATGGGAGAGACCCAGTACTTC	CASSSGTSMGETQYF
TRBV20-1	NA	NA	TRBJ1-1	TGCAGTGCCGGGGTTCTTGAAGCTTTCTTT	CSAGVLEAFF
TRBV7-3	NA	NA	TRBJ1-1	TGTGCCAGCAGCCTCACAGCGGTGAACACTGAAGCTTTCTTT	CASSLTAVNTEAFF
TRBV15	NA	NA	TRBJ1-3	TGTGCCACCAGTGGCTGGGGTGGTGGAAACACCATATATTTT	CATSGWGGGNTIYF
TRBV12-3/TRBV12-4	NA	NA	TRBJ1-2	TGTGCCAGCAGTTTTAGGGTTCGCGGTGGCTACACCTTC	CASSFRVRGGYTF
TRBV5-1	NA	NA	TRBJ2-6	TGCGCCAGCAGCTTGGGACAGCTCTCTGGGGCCAACGTCCTGACTTTC	CASSLGQLSGANVLTF
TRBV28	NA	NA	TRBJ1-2	TGTGCCAGCAGTTTATATACCCGGGACAAGGGTCGGGGCTATGGCTACACCTTC	CASSLYTRDKGRGYGYTF
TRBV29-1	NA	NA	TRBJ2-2	TGCAGCGTTGCAGGGCAGAGTTCCTTCCAAGGGGAGCTGTTTTTT	CSVAGQSSFQGELFF
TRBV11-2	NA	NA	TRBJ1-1	TGTGCCAGCAGCTTTTGGGACAAGCGCATGAACACTGAAGCTTTCTTT	CASSFWDKRMNTEAFF